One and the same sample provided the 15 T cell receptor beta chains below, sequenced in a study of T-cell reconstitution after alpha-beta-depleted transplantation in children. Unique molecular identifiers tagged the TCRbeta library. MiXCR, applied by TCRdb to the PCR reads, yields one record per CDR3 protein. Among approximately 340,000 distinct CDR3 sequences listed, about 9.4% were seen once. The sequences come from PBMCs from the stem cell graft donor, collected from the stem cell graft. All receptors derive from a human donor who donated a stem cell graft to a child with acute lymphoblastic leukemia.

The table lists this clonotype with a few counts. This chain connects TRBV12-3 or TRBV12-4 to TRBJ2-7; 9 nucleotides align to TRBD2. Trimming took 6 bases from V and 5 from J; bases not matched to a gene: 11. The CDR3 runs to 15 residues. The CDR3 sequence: CASSRRIAGDNEQYF. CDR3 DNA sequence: TGTGCCAGCAGCAGACGTATAGCGGGAGACAACGAGCAGTACTTC.

This CDR3 reads CASSAYREALNYGYTF. CDR3 coding DNA: TGTGCCAGCAGTGCATACAGGGAGGCACTGAACTATGGCTACACCTTC. The chain uses TRBV27 and TRBJ1-2, with D maybe TRBD1 (6 bases). The CDR3 covers 16 residues. Germline V gene lookup returns CDR1 MNHEY and CDR2 SMNVEV (reference sequence). V lost 5 bases to trimming and J lost 2 bases, with 18 bases between them.

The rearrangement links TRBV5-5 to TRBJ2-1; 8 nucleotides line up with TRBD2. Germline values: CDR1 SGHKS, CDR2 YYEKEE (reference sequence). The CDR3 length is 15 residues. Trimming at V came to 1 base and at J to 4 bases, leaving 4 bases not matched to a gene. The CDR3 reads CASSLLGGGYNEQFF. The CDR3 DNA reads TGTGCCAGCAGCTTGCTCGGGGGGGGTTACAATGAGCAGTTCTTC.

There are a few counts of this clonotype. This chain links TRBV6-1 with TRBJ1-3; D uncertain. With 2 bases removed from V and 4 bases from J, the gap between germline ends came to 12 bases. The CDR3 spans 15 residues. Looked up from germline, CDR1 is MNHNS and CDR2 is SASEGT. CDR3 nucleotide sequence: TGTGCCAGCAGTGAATGGTCGGCGGACGGAAACACCATATATTTT. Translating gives CASSEWSADGNTIYF.

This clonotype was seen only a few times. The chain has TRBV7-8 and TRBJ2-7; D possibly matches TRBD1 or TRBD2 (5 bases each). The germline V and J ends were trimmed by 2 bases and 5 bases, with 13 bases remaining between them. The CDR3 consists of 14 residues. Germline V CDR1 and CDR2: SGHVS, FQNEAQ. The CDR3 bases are TGTGCCAGCAGCTTACTTTCCGGGGCGGACGAGCAGTACTTC. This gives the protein CASSLLSGADEQYF.

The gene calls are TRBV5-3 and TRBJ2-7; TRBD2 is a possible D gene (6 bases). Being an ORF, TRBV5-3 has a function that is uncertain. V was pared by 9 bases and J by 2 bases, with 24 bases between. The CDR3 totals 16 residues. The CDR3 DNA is TGTGCCATGGCCCTTGGGACCGCGGGAACGGCCTACGAGCAGTACTTC. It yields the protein CAMALGTAGTAYEQYF.

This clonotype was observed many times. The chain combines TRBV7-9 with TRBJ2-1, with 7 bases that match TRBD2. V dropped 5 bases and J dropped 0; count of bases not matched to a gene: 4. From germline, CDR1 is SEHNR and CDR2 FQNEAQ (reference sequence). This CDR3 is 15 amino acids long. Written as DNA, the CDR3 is TGTGCCAGCAGCGCCCGGACTAGCTCCTACAATGAGCAGTTCTTC. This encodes CASSARTSSYNEQFF.

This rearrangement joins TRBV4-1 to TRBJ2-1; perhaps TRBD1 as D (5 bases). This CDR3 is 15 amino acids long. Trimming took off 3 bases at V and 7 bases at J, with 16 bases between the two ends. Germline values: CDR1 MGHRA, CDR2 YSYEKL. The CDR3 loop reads CASSQRPQGFNEQFF. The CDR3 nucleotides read TGCGCCAGCAGCCAGCGACCGCAGGGTTTTAATGAGCAGTTCTTC.

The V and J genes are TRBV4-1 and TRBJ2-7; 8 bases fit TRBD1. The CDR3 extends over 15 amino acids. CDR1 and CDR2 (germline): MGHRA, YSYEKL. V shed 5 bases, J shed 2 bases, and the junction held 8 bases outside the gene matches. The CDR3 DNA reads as TGCGCCAGCAGCTTCTCAGGGGGCTTCGCCTACGAGCAGTACTTC. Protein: CASSFSGGFAYEQYF.

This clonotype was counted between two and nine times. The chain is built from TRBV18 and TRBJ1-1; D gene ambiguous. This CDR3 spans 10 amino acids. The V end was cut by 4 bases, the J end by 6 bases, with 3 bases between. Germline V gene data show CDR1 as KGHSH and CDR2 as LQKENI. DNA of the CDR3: TGTGCCAGCTCACGGGCTGAAGCTTTCTTT. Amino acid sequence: CASSRAEAFF.

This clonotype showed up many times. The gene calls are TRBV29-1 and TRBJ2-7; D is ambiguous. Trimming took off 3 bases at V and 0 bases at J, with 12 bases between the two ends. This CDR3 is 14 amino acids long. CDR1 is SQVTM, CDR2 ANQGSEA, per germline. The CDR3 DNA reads TGCAGCGTTGAGGTCGGGTCTGGCTCCTACGAGCAGTACTTC. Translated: CSVEVGSGSYEQYF.

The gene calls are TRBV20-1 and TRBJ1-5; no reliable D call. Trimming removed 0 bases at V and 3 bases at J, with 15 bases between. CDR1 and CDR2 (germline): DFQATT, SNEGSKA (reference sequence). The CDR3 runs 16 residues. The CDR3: CSARDPQSGLNQPQHF. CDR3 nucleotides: TGCAGTGCTAGAGATCCGCAGAGCGGGCTCAATCAGCCCCAGCATTTT.

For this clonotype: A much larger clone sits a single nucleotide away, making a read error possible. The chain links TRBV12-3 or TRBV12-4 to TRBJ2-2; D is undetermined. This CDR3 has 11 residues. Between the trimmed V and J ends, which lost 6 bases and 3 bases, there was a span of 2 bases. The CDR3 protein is CASRHTGELFF. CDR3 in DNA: TGTGCCAGCAGGCACACCGGGGAGCTGTTTTTT.

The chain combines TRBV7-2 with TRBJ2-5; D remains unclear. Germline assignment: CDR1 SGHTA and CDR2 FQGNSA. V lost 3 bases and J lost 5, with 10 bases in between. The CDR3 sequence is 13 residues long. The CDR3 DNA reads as TGTGCCAGCAGCTTCCGAGACCCCGAGACCCAGTACTTC. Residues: CASSFRDPETQYF.

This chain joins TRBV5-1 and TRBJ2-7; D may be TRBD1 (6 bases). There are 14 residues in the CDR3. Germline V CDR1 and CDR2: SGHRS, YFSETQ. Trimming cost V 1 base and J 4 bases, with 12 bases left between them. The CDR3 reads CASSLSRGLYEQYF. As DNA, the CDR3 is TGCGCCAGCAGCTTGAGCAGGGGCCTATACGAGCAGTACTTC.